Listed below are T cell receptor beta chains from one sample, sequenced in a study of OX40 agonist ivuxolimab in advanced cancers. Measured with immunoSEQ multiplex PCR; TCRdb has only the in-frame clones, and not every one. This table holds about 50,000 clones, around nine tenths found once. Sequences were derived from CD4+ or CD8+ T cells sorted from blood, sampled in a trial of the OX40 agonist ivuxolimab. The receptors derive from an adult with an advanced solid tumor such as melanoma, head and neck, liver or kidney cancer. Each CDR3 is given with its conserved first and last residue. The D gene is left open where the match is weak. Size values are once, few and many counts, or a class for expanded clones, and some rows have none.

v_call,j_call,d_call,clone_size,cdr3_nt,cdr3_aa
TRBV7-9,TRBJ1-2,.,few,TGTGCCAGCAGCCTAAGGGAGGCTGTAGGTGGCTACACCTTC,CASSLREAVGGYTF
TRBV29-1,TRBJ2-4,.,.,TGCAGCGTTGTTGGCAGGGCGATGGACATTCAGTACTTC,CSVVGRAMDIQYF
TRBV6-1,TRBJ2-7,.,.,TGTGCCAGCAGTGAAGCCCCCCCGCGGGAGCAGTACTTC,CASSEAPPREQYF
TRBV7-2,TRBJ2-5,.,.,TGTGCCAGCAACTTAGGGGGGGCGGACTACCAAGAGACCCAGTACTTC,CASNLGGADYQETQYF
TRBV4-1,TRBJ2-3,.,.,TGCGCCAGCAGCCAAAAGGGAACAACCACAGATACGCAGTATTTT,CASSQKGTTTDTQYF
TRBV7-9,TRBJ1-4,.,.,TGTGCCAGCAGCTTACCCGGGACCAATGAAAAACTGTTTTTT,CASSLPGTNEKLFF
TRBV7-2,TRBJ2-3,.,.,TGTGCCAGCAGCAAGGGACTTACCACAGATACGCAGTATTTT,CASSKGLTTDTQYF
TRBV11-2,TRBJ1-5,.,.,TGTGCCAGCAGCTTTTCTAGCGGTCGCAATCAGCCCCAGCATTTT,CASSFSSGRNQPQHF
TRBV9,TRBJ2-1,TRBD2,.,TGTGCCAGCAGCGGACTAGCGGGGAGGATTGAGCAGTTCTTC,CASSGLAGRIEQFF
TRBV4-2,TRBJ2-3,TRBD2,.,TGTGCCAGCAGCCAGACCGGGACTAGCGGGAGTAGCACAGATACGCAGTATTTT,CASSQTGTSGSSTDTQYF
TRBV18,TRBJ2-6,TRBD1,.,TGTGCCAGCTCACAAGGACAGGTGAGCTCTGGGGCCAACGTCCTGACTTTC,CASSQGQVSSGANVLTF
TRBV6-1,TRBJ2-1,TRBD1,.,TGTGCCAGCAGTGGCCCGGACAGGTTCCACATCAATGAGCAGTTCTTC,CASSGPDRFHINEQFF
TRBV19,TRBJ1-3,.,.,TGTGCCAGTAGTATCGGCAGTCAGAGCTCTGGAAACACCATATATTTT,CASSIGSQSSGNTIYF
TRBV29-1,TRBJ2-2,TRBD1,.,TGCAGCGCCACCCCGGGACAGGGGATTGGCAGGGAGCTGTTTTTT,CSATPGQGIGRELFF
TRBV6-4,TRBJ2-3,TRBD2,.,TGTGCCAGCAGTGACTCGAGTCTAGCGGGAGGGAGTACGCAGTATTTT,CASSDSSLAGGSTQYF
TRBV18,TRBJ1-1,.,.,TGTGCCAGCTCACCAACAATGAACACTGAAGCTTTCTTT,CASSPTMNTEAFF
TRBV19,TRBJ1-1,.,once,TGTGCCAGTAGTATTGAGGGTGGGAACACTGAAGCTTTCTTT,CASSIEGGNTEAFF
TRBV4-2,TRBJ2-6,.,.,TGTGCCAGCAGCCAAGCCTCGGTAGGGTCTGGGGCCAACGTCCTGACTTTC,CASSQASVGSGANVLTF
TRBV19,TRBJ2-5,.,.,TGTGCCAGTAGTATGTGGGGAGTGGAGACCCAGTACTTC,CASSMWGVETQYF
TRBV7-9,TRBJ2-1,.,.,TGTGCCAGCAGAGGGGGGACCGCCCCGGAGCAGTTCTTC,CASRGGTAPEQFF
TRBV6-5,TRBJ1-3,.,.,TGTGCCAGCAGTTACTCGACCGGGGACTCTGGAAACACCATATATTTT,CASSYSTGDSGNTIYF
TRBV5-3,TRBJ2-3,.,once,TGTGCCAGAAGCTTGGTGCGGGGCCCCACTAAAACAGATACGCAGTATTTT,CARSLVRGPTKTDTQYF
TRBV11-2,TRBJ2-4,.,.,TGTGCCAGCAGCCACCCGGGACTGACGAAAAACATTCAGTACTTC,CASSHPGLTKNIQYF
TRBV6-8,TRBJ1-5,.,once,TGTGCCAGCGGCCACAGGACACAGGGTAGCAATCAGCCCCAGCATTTT,CASGHRTQGSNQPQHF
TRBV27,TRBJ2-1,TRBD1,.,TGTGCCAGCAGGGGTCGACAGGGGAACTACAATGAGCAGTTCTTC,CASRGRQGNYNEQFF
TRBV5-6,TRBJ1-1,TRBD1,.,TGTGCCAGCAGCTTAGGACAGGGGGCCATGAACACTGAAGCTTTCTTT,CASSLGQGAMNTEAFF
TRBV28,TRBJ1-1,.,.,TGTGCCAGCAACCTGGACGGGAACACTGAAGCTTTCTTT,CASNLDGNTEAFF
TRBV15,TRBJ1-2,.,once,TGTGCCACCAGCCCTCGACAGGCGCGGGACTATGGCTACACCTTC,CATSPRQARDYGYTF
TRBV10-3,TRBJ1-5,TRBD1,.,TGTGCCATCAGTATGACAGGGGAGGATCAGCCCCAGCATTTT,CAISMTGEDQPQHF
TRBV4-1,TRBJ1-2,.,.,TGCGCCAGCAGCCAAGAATCGTTAAACTATGGCTACACCTTC,CASSQESLNYGYTF
TRBV18,TRBJ2-5,TRBD1,.,TGTGCCAGCTCACCAACAGGGGGTCAAGAGACCCAGTACTTC,CASSPTGGQETQYF
TRBV18,TRBJ1-4,.,.,TGTGCCAGCTCACATCCTGGGGGGTCAACTAATGAAAAACTGTTTTTT,CASSHPGGSTNEKLFF
TRBV13,TRBJ2-3,TRBD1,once,TGTGCCAGCAGCCGTCCGGGACAGGCAGATACGCAGTATTTT,CASSRPGQADTQYF
TRBV7-2,TRBJ1-5,.,once,TGTGCCAGCAGCTTAGCCCAGGAGTATAGTCAGCCCCAGCATTTT,CASSLAQEYSQPQHF
TRBV6-1,TRBJ1-4,.,.,TGTGCCAGCAGTGAAGCGGGTGGAAGAAATGAAAAACTGTTTTTT,CASSEAGGRNEKLFF
TRBV5-1,TRBJ1-1,.,.,TGCGCCAGCAGCTTGGCCCCGGGACGGAACACTGAAGCTTTCTTT,CASSLAPGRNTEAFF
TRBV7-9,TRBJ1-2,.,.,TGTGCCAGCAGCCTCCTTCAGGGTAACTATGGCTACACCTTC,CASSLLQGNYGYTF
TRBV5-4,TRBJ2-2,TRBD2,.,TGTGCCAGCCAGGAGGGACTAGCGGGACGATCGGGGGAGCTGTTTTTT,CASQEGLAGRSGELFF
TRBV30,TRBJ1-5,.,.,TGTGCCTGGAGTAGTAAGGAGGGGCAGCCCCAGCATTTT,CAWSSKEGQPQHF
TRBV4-3,TRBJ1-2,TRBD1,.,TGCGCCAGCAGCCCAACAAAACAGGGGGCTATTGGCTACACCTTC,CASSPTKQGAIGYTF
TRBV5-8,TRBJ2-7,TRBD2,.,TGTGCCAGCAGCCGTCCCTCACCGGGACTAGCGCACTACGAGCAGTACTTC,CASSRPSPGLAHYEQYF